These 26 T cell receptor beta chains came from one sample sequenced in a study of patients and donors after allogeneic stem cell transplantation. TCRdb reanalysed the RT-PCR reads using MiXCR and keeps one entry per CDR3 protein. This table holds 15,000 to 20,000 distinct CDR3 sequences, approximately 25% found once. The sample consisted of blood, either unsorted or a sorted T cell fraction (not recorded which). The receptors were sampled from a human donor who was either an allogeneic HSCT recipient or a stem cell or donor lymphocyte infusion donor (not recorded which). It is not recorded whose cells these are; they may come from a transplant donor.

This clonotype was seen a few times. The genes are TRBV6-5 and TRBJ1-3; D remains unclear. Germline CDR1 reads MNHEY; CDR2 reads SVGAGI. The V and J ends lost 2 bases and 0 bases respectively, with 8 bases between them. The CDR3 totals 15 residues. In DNA, the CDR3 is TGTGCCAGCAGTTACGCGGGTAGCTCTGGAAACACCATATATTTT. Translating it yields CASSYAGSSGNTIYF.

The chain couples TRBV6-2 or TRBV6-3 to TRBJ1-2; no reliable D call. Trimming left V 0 bases short and J 9 bases short, with 11 bases between. The CDR3 is 13 residues long. Germline values: CDR1 MNHEY, CDR2 SVGEGT. Here the CDR3 DNA reads TGTGCCAGCAGTTACTCCGTGCTCAGGAGCTACACCTTC. As protein: CASSYSVLRSYTF.

This chain joins TRBV7-9 and TRBJ1-2; 7 positions agree with TRBD1. V lost 1 base, J lost 3 bases, and 2 bases stayed unmatched. The CDR3 contains 14 residues. CDR1 is SEHNR and CDR2 is FQNEAQ in the germline V gene (reference sequence). For the CDR3, the DNA is TGTGCCAGCAGCTTAGACAGGGGAGACTATGGCTACACCTTC. Translated: CASSLDRGDYGYTF.

This chain links TRBV7-2 with TRBJ1-5; maybe TRBD1 (5 bases). The CDR3 is 15 residues long. Trimming cost V 5 bases and J 0 bases, with 11 bases left between them. CDR1 is SGHTA and CDR2 is FQGNSA in the germline V gene. CDR3 sequence (DNA): TGTGCCAGCAGCAAACAGGCTTATAGCAATCAGCCCCAGCATTTT. Translating gives CASSKQAYSNQPQHF.

In its sample, this clonotype ranks as medium-sized (0.01 to 0.1%). The rearrangement links TRBV29-1 to TRBJ1-2; D remains unclear. Germline loops: CDR1 SQVTM, CDR2 ANQGSEA. The V end lost 1 base, the J end lost 4 bases, and 7 bases lay between the germline ends. This CDR3 has 12 amino acids. The CDR3 here is CSVEGQSYGYTF. The CDR3, as DNA: TGCAGCGTTGAAGGGCAGAGCTATGGCTACACCTTC.

The rearrangement links TRBV20-1 to TRBJ2-3, with 9 nucleotides matching TRBD1. The CDR3 runs to 15 residues. Germline V gene sequence: CDR1 DFQATT, CDR2 SNEGSKA (reference sequence). J was trimmed by 6 bases and V by 6 bases; bases with no gene match: 13. Here the CDR3 reads CSAKPDRGLGDTQYF. In DNA form, the CDR3 reads TGCAGTGCCAAGCCGGACAGGGGCCTTGGGGATACGCAGTATTTT.

The chain has TRBV5-1 and TRBJ2-1, with TRBD2 matching 7 bases. After removal of 3 bases from V and 3 bases from J, the junction contained 6 bases not matched to a gene. The CDR3 runs 15 residues. Germline values: CDR1 SGHRS, CDR2 YFSETQ. CDR3 residues: CASSSGGTLYNEQFF. The CDR3 DNA is TGCGCCAGCAGCTCCGGGGGGACGCTCTACAATGAGCAGTTCTTC. Full variable domain (outside the CDR3, taken from reference TRBV5-1 and TRBJ2-1): KAGVTQTPRYLIKTRGQQVTLSCSPISGHRSVSWYQQTPGQGLQFLFEYFSETQRNKGNFPGRFSGRQFSNSRSEMNVSTLELGDSALYLCASSSGGTLYNEQFFGPGTRLTVL.

The rearrangement uses TRBV9 and TRBJ1-2; D gene unclear. The CDR3 loop spans 13 amino acids. The germline V and J ends were trimmed by 4 bases and 3 bases, with 10 bases remaining between them. Germline values: CDR1 SGDLS, CDR2 YYNGEE. CDR3 bases: TGTGCCAGCAGCCCCCGGTCCGACTATGGCTACACCTTC. Residues: CASSPRSDYGYTF.

The chain recombines TRBV4-2 with TRBJ1-6, with D perhaps TRBD1 (5 bases). The germline V gene has CDR1 LGHNA and CDR2 YNFKEQ. The CDR3 is 15 residues long. Trimming removed 2 bases at V and 5 bases at J, with 10 bases between. In nucleotides, the CDR3 is TGTGCCAGCAGCCAACTAGCGGGGGATAATTCACCCCTCCACTTT. Protein sequence: CASSQLAGDNSPLHF.

The genes are TRBV28 and TRBJ1-3; the D is unclear. The V end lost 5 bases, the J end lost 0 bases, and 11 bases lay between the germline ends. Germline V gene data show CDR1 as MDHEN and CDR2 as SYDVKM. There are 15 residues in the CDR3. Here the CDR3 DNA reads TGTGCCAGCAGTATCCACGGTTTCTCTGGAAACACCATATATTTT. Protein: CASSIHGFSGNTIYF.

This clonotype has more than one count but fewer than ten. The chain recombines TRBV28 with TRBJ1-4; perhaps TRBD1 as D (6 bases). V gave up 3 bases and J gave up 6 bases, with 11 bases separating them. Germline V CDR1 and CDR2: MDHEN, SYDVKM. CDR3 length: 14 amino acids. The CDR3 sequence is CASSLGGRDEKLFF. CDR3 bases: TGTGCCAGCAGTTTGGGGGGCAGGGATGAAAAACTGTTTTTT.

This clonotype was detected a few times. The rearrangement joins TRBV10-3 to TRBJ1-1; a weak D match, TRBD1 (5 bases). From germline, CDR1 is ENHRY and CDR2 SYGVKD. Trimming left V 8 bases short and J 4 bases short, with 20 bases between. This CDR3 spans 15 amino acids. For the CDR3, the DNA is TGTGCCATCCAGGAGCCGAGGGGCGCGGGCACTGAAGCTTTCTTT. Its protein product is CAIQEPRGAGTEAFF.

The table lists this clonotype with many counts. The J gene is TRBJ1-2, the V gene TRBV5-1; no clear D. Looked up from germline, CDR1 is SGHRS and CDR2 is YFSETQ. Trimming pared 0 bases from V and 4 bases from J, leaving 10 bases between. This CDR3 spans 14 amino acids. The CDR3 here is CASSLARIGYGYTF. The CDR3 DNA reads TGCGCCAGCAGCTTGGCAAGGATCGGCTATGGCTACACCTTC.

This clonotype was counted once. The rearrangement joins TRBV6-5 to TRBJ2-7, with D possibly TRBD1 on 6 matching bases. V was clipped by 8 bases and J by 2 bases, with 19 bases between them. Germline V lookup: CDR1 MNHEY, CDR2 SVGAGI. This CDR3 contains 15 residues. DNA of the CDR3: TGTGCCAGCGCCCTAAGGGGGACAACCCCCTACGAGCAGTACTTC. This gives the protein CASALRGTTPYEQYF.

This chain links TRBV7-6 with TRBJ1-3; D not resolved. The CDR3 contains 18 residues. The germline V gene encodes CDR1 SGHVS and CDR2 FNYEAQ. Trimming stripped 5 bases from V and 1 base from J, with 21 bases between. The CDR3 loop is CASSIIPGSPLSGNTIYF. DNA of the CDR3: TGTGCCAGCAGCATCATCCCCGGAAGTCCTCTTTCTGGAAACACCATATATTTT.

V gene TRBV7-9 combines with J gene TRBJ2-3, with TRBD1 matching 7 bases. Trimming cost V 4 bases and J 0 bases; bases outside gene matches: 4. This CDR3 has 15 amino acids. Looked up from germline, CDR1 is SEHNR and CDR2 is FQNEAQ (reference sequence). In DNA, the CDR3 is TGTGCCAGCAGCTCAGGACAGGCCAGCACAGATACGCAGTATTTT. This gives the protein CASSSGQASTDTQYF.

In DNA, the CDR3 is TGTGCCAGCTCACCACCTACAGCCGTTAACACCGGGGAGCTGTTTTTT. Protein: CASSPPTAVNTGELFF. The chain combines TRBV18 with TRBJ2-2; D gene ambiguous. Looked up from germline, CDR1 is KGHSH and CDR2 is LQKENI. The germline V and J ends were trimmed by 0 bases and 2 bases, with 10 bases remaining between them. This CDR3 contains 16 residues.

J is TRBJ1-6 and V is TRBV6-6; D is uncertain. Trimming stripped 2 bases from V and 6 bases from J, with 11 bases between. Germline V CDR1 and CDR2: MNHNY, SVGAGI (reference sequence). The CDR3 has 15 residues. Here the CDR3 DNA reads TGTGCCAGCAGTTACGCCTTACCTATTAATTCACCCCTCCACTTT. Amino acids: CASSYALPINSPLHF.

This clonotype was picked up a small number of times. V gene TRBV5-1 combines with J gene TRBJ1-2; no clear D. With 1 base removed from V and 0 bases from J, the gap between germline ends came to 13 bases. The CDR3 runs 16 residues. Per the germline V gene, CDR1 is SGHRS and CDR2 is YFSETQ. CDR3 in DNA: TGCGCCAGCAGCTTGACCCCTGCGCACGCTAACTATGGCTACACCTTC. Amino acid sequence: CASSLTPAHANYGYTF.

The rearrangement uses TRBV5-5 and TRBJ1-1; D is undetermined. CDR1 and CDR2 from the germline V gene are SGHKS and YYEKEE (reference sequence). This CDR3 spans 14 amino acids. Trimming took 4 bases from V and 3 from J, leaving 13 bases between them. Written as DNA, the CDR3 is TGTGCCAGCAGCCCCGTTTGGGTGGACACTGAAGCTTTCTTT. Translated, it gives CASSPVWVDTEAFF.

The gene calls are TRBV27 and TRBJ1-5; D uncertain. Germline V lookup: CDR1 MNHEY, CDR2 SMNVEV (reference sequence). Trimming left V 0 bases short and J 0 bases short, with 6 bases between. This CDR3 region has 15 residues. The DNA for the CDR3 is TGTGCCAGCAGTTTATCGTGGGTTAGCAATCAGCCCCAGCATTTT. Its translation: CASSLSWVSNQPQHF.

This clonotype has only one observation. The chain has TRBV7-9 and TRBJ1-4; 9 bases are shared with TRBD1. Germline CDR1 reads SEHNR; CDR2 reads FQNEAQ (reference sequence). This CDR3 is built from 16 residues. After removal of 5 bases from V and 6 bases from J, the junction contained 10 bases not matched to a gene. CDR3 protein: CASSPRPDRGDEKLFF. CDR3 sequence (DNA): TGTGCCAGCAGCCCGAGACCGGACAGGGGTGATGAAAAACTGTTTTTT.

The chain uses TRBV7-9 and TRBJ1-1; no firm D call. The CDR3 contains 14 residues. Trimming removed 1 base at V and 8 bases at J, with 14 bases between. The germline CDR1 and CDR2 sequences are SEHNR and FQNEAQ (reference sequence). The DNA for the CDR3 is TGTGCCAGCAGCTTAGGTGAGAGCAGCCCAGAAGCTTTCTTT. Its protein is CASSLGESSPEAFF.

This clonotype was seen more than once but under ten times. CDR3 bases: TGTGCCAGCAGCCGGACCGGTCTTGACGTCGATAATGAAAAACTGTTTTTT. It yields the protein CASSRTGLDVDNEKLFF. The chain uses TRBV9 and TRBJ1-4; D gene ambiguous. This CDR3 is built from 17 residues. The germline V gene has CDR1 SGDLS and CDR2 YYNGEE. With 4 bases removed from V and 4 bases from J, the gap between germline ends came to 20 bases. The variable domain in full, completed from reference TRBV9 and TRBJ1-4, reads DSGVTQTPKHLITATGQRVTLRCSPRSGDLSVYWYQQSLDQGLQFLIQYYNGEERAKGNILERFSAQQFPDLHSELNLSSLELGDSALYFCASSRTGLDVDNEKLFFGSGTQLSVL.

This rearrangement joins TRBV11-2 to TRBJ2-4; TRBD2 is a possible D gene (6 bases). Germline CDR1 SGHAT, CDR2 FQNNGV. V was shortened by 1 base and J by 6 bases, with 22 bases between the two germline ends. This CDR3 region has 18 residues. CDR3 in amino acids: CASSLVRVSPVGGNIQYF. For the CDR3, the DNA is TGTGCCAGCAGCTTAGTTCGGGTTTCCCCTGTGGGGGGAAACATTCAGTACTTC.

The CDR3 DNA follows: TGCGCCAGCAGCCCGGGGGTGGATGAAAAACTGTTTTTT. It is translated as CASSPGVDEKLFF. The chain carries TRBV5-1 and TRBJ1-4, with a tentative D call TRBD1 (5 bases). This CDR3 region has 13 residues. Germline CDR1 SGHRS, CDR2 YFSETQ. V was clipped by 4 bases and J by 6 bases, with 10 bases between them.